This T cell receptor (beta chain) was captured by sequencing in a study of blood T cell repertoires in COVID-19. About the research overall: Spain, Italy and the United States supplied samples that represented acute and convalescent COVID-19.

Generated by immunoSEQ multiplex PCR, the TCRdb table keeps only in-frame clones and is missing some. The table has 70,000 to 75,000 clones, around four fifths seen once. Trimming shortened V by 2 bases and J by 5 bases, and 4 bases separated the two germline ends. Germline loops: CDR1 SEHNR, CDR2 FQNEAQ (reference sequence). This CDR3 spans 11 amino acids. This sequence originates from a woman aged 60-70 years with acute or convalescent COVID-19. The source material was peripheral blood. The gene calls are TRBV7-9 and TRBJ2-7, with unresolved D. The CDR3 here is CASSLSHEQYF. CDR3 in DNA: TGTGCCAGCAGCTTAAGCCACGAGCAGTACTTC.